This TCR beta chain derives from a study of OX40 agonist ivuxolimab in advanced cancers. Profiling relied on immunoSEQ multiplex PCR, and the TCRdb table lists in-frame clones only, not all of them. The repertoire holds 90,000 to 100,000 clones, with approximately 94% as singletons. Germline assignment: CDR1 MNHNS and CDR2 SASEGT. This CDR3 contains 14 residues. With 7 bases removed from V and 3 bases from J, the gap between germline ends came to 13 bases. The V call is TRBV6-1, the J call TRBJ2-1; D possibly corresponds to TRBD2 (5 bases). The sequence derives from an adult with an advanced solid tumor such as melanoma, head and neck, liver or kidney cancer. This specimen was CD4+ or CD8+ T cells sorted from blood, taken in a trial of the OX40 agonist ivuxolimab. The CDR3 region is CASKPSSSYNEQFF. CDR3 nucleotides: TGTGCCAGCAAACCATCTAGCAGCTACAATGAGCAGTTCTTC.